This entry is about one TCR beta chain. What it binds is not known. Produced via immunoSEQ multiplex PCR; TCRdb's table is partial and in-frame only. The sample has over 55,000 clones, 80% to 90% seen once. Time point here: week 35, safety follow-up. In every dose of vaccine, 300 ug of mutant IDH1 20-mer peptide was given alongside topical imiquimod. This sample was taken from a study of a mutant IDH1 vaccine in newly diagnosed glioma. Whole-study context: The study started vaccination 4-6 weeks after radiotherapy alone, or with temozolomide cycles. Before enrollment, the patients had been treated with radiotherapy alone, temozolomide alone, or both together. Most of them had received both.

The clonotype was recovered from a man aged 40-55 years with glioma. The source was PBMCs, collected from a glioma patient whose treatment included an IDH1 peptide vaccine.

The CDR3 sequence: CASSPVSGGARETQYF. Written as DNA, the CDR3 is TGTGCCAGCAGCCCAGTCAGCGGGGGGGCCCGAGAGACCCAGTACTTC. This chain uses TRBV7-2 with TRBJ2-5; 10 positions match TRBD2. Germline trimming cut 5 bases from V and 4 bases from J; bases unmatched to any gene: 10. CDR3 length: 16 amino acids. From germline, CDR1 is SGHTA and CDR2 FQGNSA.